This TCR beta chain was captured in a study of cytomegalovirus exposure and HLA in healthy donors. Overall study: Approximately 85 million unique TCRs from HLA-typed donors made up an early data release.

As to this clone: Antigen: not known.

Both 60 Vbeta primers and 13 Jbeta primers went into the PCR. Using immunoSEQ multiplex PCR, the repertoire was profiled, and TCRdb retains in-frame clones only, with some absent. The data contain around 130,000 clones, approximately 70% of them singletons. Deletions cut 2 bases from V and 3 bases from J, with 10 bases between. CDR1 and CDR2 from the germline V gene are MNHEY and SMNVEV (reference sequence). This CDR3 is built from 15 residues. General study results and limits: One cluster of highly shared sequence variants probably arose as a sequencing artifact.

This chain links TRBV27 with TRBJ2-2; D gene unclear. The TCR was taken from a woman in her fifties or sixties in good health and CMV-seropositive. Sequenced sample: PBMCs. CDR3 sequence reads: CASSLVAVHTGELFF. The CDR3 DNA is TGTGCCAGCAGTTTAGTTGCAGTACACACCGGGGAGCTGTTTTTT.